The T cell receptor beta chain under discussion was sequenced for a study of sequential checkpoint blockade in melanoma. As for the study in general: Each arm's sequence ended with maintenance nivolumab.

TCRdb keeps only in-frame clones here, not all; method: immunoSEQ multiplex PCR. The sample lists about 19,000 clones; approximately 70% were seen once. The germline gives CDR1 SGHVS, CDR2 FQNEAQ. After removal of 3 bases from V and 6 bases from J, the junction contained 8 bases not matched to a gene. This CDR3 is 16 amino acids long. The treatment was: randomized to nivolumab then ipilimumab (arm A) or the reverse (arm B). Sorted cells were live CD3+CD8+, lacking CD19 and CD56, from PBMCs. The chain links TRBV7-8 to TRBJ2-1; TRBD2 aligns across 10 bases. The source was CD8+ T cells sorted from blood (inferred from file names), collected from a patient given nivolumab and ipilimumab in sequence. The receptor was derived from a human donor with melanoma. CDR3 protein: CASSFLLAGYFNEQFF. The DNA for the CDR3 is TGTGCCAGCAGCTTTTTACTAGCGGGGTACTTCAATGAGCAGTTCTTC.